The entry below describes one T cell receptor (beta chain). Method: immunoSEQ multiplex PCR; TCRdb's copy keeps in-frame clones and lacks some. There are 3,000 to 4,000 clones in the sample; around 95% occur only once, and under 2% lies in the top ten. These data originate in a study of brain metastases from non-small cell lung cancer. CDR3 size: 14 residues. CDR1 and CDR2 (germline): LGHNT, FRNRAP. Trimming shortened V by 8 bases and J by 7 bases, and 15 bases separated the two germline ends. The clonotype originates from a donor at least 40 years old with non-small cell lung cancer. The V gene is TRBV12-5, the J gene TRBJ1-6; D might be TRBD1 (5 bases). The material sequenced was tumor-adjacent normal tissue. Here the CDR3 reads CASSVGAWNSPLHF. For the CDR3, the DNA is TGTGCTAGTTCCGTCGGGGCCTGGAATTCACCCCTCCACTTT.